This T cell receptor beta chain is from a study of a mutant IDH1 vaccine in newly diagnosed glioma. Study at large: Patients had received radiotherapy, temozolomide, or both previously, most receiving both.

Time point: week 23, last vaccination. Vaccination comprised doses that each held 300 ug of mutant IDH1 20-mer peptide, plus topical imiquimod. Trimming cost V 4 bases and J 3 bases; bases outside gene matches: 3. CDR3 length: 14 amino acids. Sequencing used immunoSEQ multiplex PCR; TCRdb keeps in-frame clones, though not all of them. The profile shows roughly 43,000 clones, approximately 84% of them singletons. Comments on this clone: Its antigen remains unknown.

The sequence was obtained from a woman under 30 with glioma. Some clones in this sample may be carry-over from other donors' samples. V is TRBV5-3 and J is TRBJ1-2; 10 nucleotides match TRBD1. TRBV5-3 is designated an ORF whose function remains uncertain. The specimen comprised PBMCs, sampled from a glioma patient whose treatment included an IDH1 peptide vaccine. CDR3 loop: CARSPGQGDYGYTF. The CDR3 DNA follows: TGTGCCAGAAGCCCCGGACAGGGGGACTATGGCTACACCTTC.